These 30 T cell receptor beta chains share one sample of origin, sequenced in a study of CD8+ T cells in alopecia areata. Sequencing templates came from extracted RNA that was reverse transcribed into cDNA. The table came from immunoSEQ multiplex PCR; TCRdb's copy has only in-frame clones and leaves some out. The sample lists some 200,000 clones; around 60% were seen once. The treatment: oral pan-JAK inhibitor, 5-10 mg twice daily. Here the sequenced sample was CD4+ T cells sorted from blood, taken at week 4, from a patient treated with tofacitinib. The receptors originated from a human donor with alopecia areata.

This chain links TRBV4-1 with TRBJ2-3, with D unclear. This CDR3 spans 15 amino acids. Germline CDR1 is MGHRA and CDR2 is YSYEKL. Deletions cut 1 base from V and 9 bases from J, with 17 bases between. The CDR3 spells CASSQGSYRVATQYF. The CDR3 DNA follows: TGCGCCAGCAGCCAAGGTAGCTATCGTGTGGCAACGCAGTATTTT.

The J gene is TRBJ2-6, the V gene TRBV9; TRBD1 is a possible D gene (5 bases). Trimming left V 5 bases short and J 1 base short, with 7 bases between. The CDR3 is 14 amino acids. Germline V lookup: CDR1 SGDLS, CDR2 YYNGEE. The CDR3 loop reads CASSQGSGANVLTF. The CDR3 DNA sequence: TGTGCCAGCAGTCAGGGATCTGGGGCCAACGTCCTGACTTTC.

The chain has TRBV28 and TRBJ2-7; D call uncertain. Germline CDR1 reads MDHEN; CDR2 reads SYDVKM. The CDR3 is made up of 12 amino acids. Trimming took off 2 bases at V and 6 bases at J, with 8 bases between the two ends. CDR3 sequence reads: CASSLRSPEQYF. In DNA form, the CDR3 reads TGTGCCAGCAGTTTACGATCCCCCGAGCAGTACTTC.

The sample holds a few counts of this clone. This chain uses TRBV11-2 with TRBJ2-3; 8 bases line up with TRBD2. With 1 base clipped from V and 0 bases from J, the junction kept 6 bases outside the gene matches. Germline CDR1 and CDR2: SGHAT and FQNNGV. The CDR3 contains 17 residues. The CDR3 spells CASSLVGGAISTDTQYF. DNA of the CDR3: TGTGCCAGCAGCTTAGTCGGGGGGGCGATAAGCACAGATACGCAGTATTTT. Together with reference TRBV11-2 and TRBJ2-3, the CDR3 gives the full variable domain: EAGVAQSPRYKIIEKRQSVAFWCNPISGHATLYWYQQILGQGPKLLIQFQNNGVVDDSQLPKDRFSAERLKGVDSTLKIQPAKLEDSAVYLCASSLVGGAISTDTQYFGPGTRLTVL.

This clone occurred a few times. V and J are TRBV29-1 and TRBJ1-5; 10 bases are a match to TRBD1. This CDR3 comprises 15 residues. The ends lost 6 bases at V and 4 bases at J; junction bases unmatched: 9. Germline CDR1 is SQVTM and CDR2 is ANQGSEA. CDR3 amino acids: CSVIQGQGRNQPQHF. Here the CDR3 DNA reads TGCAGCGTAATCCAGGGACAGGGGCGAAATCAGCCCCAGCATTTT.

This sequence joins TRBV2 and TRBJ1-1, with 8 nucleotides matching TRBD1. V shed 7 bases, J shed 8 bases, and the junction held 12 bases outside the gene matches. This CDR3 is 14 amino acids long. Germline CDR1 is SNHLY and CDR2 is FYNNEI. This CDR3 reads CASISDRDGAEAFF. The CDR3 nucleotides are TGTGCCAGCATTTCGGACAGGGATGGTGCCGAAGCTTTCTTT. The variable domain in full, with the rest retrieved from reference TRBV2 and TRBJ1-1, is EPEVTQTPSHQVTQMGQEVILRCVPISNHLYFYWYRQILGQKVEFLVSFYNNEISEKSEIFDDQFSVERPDGSNFTLKIRSTKLEDSAMYFCASISDRDGAEAFFGQGTRLTVV.

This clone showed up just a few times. As DNA, the CDR3 is TGTGCCAGTAACGGGGGAAGGGGCCGGAGGGAACTGTTTTTT. Its protein is CASNGGRGRRELFF. This sequence joins TRBV19 and TRBJ1-4; perhaps TRBD1 as D (5 bases). The germline V gene has CDR1 LNHDA and CDR2 SQIVND (reference sequence). The CDR3 length is 14 residues. V lost 7 bases and J 12 bases, leaving 21 bases between the germline ends.

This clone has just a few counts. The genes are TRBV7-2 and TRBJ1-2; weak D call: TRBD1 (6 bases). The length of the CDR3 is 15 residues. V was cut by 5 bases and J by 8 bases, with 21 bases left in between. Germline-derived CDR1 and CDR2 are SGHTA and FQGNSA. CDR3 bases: TGTGCCAGCAGCATGATGCCGGGACAATCAGAAGGCTACACCTTC. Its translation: CASSMMPGQSEGYTF. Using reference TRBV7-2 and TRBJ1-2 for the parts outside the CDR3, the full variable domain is GAGVSQSPSNKVTEKGKDVELRCDPISGHTALYWYRQSLGQGLEFLIYFQGNSAPDKSGLPSDRFSAERTGGSVSTLTIQRTQQEDSAVYLCASSMMPGQSEGYTFGSGTRLTVV.

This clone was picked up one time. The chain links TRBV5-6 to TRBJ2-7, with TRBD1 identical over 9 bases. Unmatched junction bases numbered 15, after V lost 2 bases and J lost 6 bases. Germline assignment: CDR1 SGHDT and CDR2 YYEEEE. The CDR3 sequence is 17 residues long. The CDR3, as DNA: TGTGCCAGCAGCTTCCCCGGCCTGACAGGGGGAACGAGCGAGCAGTACTTC. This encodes CASSFPGLTGGTSEQYF.

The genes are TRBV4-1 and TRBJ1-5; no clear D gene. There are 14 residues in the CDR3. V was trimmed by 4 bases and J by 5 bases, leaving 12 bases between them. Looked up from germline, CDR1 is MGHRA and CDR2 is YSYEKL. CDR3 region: CASSRLGVDQPQHF. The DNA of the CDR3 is TGCGCCAGCAGCCGCCTGGGAGTGGATCAGCCCCAGCATTTT.

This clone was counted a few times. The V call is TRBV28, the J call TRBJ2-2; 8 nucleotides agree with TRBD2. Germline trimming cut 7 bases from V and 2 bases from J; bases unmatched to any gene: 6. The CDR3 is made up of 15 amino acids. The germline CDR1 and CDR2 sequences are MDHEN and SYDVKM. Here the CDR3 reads CASNSGGANTGELFF. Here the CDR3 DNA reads TGTGCCAGCAACTCCGGGGGGGCCAACACCGGGGAGCTGTTTTTT.

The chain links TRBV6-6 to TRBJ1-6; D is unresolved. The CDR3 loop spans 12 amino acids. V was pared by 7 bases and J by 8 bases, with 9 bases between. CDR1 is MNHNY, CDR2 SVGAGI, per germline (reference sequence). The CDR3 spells CASTKADSPLHF. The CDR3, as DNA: TGTGCCAGCACCAAAGCGGATTCACCCCTCCACTTT.

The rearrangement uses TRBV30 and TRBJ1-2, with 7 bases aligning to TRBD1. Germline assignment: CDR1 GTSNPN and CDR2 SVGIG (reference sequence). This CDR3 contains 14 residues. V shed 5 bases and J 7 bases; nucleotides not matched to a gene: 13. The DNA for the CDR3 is TGTGCCTGGGATCAGGGACAGTGGGTGGGTGGCTACACCTTC. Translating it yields CAWDQGQWVGGYTF. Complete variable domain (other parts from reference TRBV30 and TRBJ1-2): SQTIHQWPATLVQPVGSPLSLECTVEGTSNPNLYWYRQAAGRGLQLLFYSVGIGQISSEVPQNLSASRPQDRQFILSSKKLLLSDSGFYLCAWDQGQWVGGYTFGSGTRLTVV.

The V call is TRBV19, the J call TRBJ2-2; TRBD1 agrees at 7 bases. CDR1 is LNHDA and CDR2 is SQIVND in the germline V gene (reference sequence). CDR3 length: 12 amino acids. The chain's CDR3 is CAGQSNTGELFF. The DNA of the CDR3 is TGTGCGGGACAGTCCAACACCGGGGAGCTGTTTTTT.

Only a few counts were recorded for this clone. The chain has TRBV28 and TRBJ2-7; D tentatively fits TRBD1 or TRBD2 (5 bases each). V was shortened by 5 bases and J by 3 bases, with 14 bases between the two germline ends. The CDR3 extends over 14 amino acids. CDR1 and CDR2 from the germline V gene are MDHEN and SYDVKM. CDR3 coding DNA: TGTGCCAGCAGTAGAATTGGTGGGGGCTACGAGCAGTACTTC. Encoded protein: CASSRIGGGYEQYF.

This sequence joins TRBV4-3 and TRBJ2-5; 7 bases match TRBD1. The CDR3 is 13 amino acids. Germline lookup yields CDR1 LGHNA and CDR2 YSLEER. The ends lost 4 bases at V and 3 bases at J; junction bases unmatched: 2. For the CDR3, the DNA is TGCGCCAGCAGCCTTGACAGGGAAGAGACCCAGTACTTC. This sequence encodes CASSLDREETQYF.

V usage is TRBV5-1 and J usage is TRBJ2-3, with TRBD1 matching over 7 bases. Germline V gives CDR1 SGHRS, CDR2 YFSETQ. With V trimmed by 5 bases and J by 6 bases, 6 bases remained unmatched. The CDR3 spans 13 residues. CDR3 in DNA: TGCGCCAGCAGAAGGACAGGTGGCGATACGCAGTATTTT. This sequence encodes CASRRTGGDTQYF. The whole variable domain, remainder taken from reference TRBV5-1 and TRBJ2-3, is KAGVTQTPRYLIKTRGQQVTLSCSPISGHRSVSWYQQTPGQGLQFLFEYFSETQRNKGNFPGRFSGRQFSNSRSEMNVSTLELGDSALYLCASRRTGGDTQYFGPGTRLTVL.

CDR3 sequence: CASSSGSGRSGSETQYF. The CDR3 coding sequence is TGTGCCAGCTCATCGGGGTCCGGTAGAAGTGGGTCAGAGACCCAGTACTTC. This chain uses TRBV18 with TRBJ2-5; D possibly corresponds to TRBD2 (5 bases). V lost 5 bases to trimming and J lost 4 bases, with 23 bases between them. The CDR3 runs to 17 residues. Looked up from germline, CDR1 is KGHSH and CDR2 is LQKENI.

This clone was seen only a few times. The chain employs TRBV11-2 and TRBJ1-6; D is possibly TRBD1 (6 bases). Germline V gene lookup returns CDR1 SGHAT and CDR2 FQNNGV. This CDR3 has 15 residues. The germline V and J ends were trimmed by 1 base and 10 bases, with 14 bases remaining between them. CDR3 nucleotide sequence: TGTGCCAGCAGCTTAGGGCAGGGGTTAATCTCACCCCTCCACTTT. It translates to CASSLGQGLISPLHF.

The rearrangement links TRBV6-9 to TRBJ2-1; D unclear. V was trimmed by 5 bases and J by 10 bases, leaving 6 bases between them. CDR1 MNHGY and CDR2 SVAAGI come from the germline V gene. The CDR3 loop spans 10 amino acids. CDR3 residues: CASSTDEQFF. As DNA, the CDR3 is TGTGCCAGCAGTACAGACGAGCAGTTCTTC.

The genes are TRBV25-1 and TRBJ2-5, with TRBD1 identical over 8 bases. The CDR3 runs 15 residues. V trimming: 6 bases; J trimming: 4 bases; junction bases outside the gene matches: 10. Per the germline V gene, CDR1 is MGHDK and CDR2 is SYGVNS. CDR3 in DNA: TGTGCCAGCAGGCCCTCCGCCACAGGGGGAGAGACCCAGTACTTC. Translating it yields CASRPSATGGETQYF.

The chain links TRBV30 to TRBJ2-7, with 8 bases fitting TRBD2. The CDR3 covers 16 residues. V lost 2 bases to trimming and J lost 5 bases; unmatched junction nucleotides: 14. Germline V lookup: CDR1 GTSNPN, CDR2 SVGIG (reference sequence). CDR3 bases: TGTGCCTGGAGTAGAACCGGGACTAGGTCTTTCCACGAGCAGTACTTC. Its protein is CAWSRTGTRSFHEQYF.

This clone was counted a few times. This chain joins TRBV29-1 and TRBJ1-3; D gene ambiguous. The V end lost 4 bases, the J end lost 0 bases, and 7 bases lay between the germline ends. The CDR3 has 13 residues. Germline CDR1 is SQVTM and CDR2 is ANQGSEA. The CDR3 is CSVGHSSGNTIYF. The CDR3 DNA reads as TGCAGCGTTGGACACTCCTCTGGAAACACCATATATTTT.

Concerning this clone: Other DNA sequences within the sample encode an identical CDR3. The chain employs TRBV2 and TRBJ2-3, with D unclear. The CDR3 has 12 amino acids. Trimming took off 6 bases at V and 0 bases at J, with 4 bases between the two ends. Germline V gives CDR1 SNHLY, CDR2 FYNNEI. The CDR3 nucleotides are TGTGCCAGCAGGGGAAGCACAGATACGCAGTATTTT. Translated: CASRGSTDTQYF.

The CDR3 loop reads CASRPAGGSYEQYF. The CDR3 bases are TGTGCCAGCAGACCAGCGGGGGGATCCTACGAGCAGTACTTC. The chain employs TRBV27 and TRBJ2-7, with TRBD2 identical over 9 bases. The CDR3 contains 14 residues. From germline, CDR1 is MNHEY and CDR2 SMNVEV (reference sequence). With V trimmed by 6 bases and J by 1 base, 4 bases remained unmatched.

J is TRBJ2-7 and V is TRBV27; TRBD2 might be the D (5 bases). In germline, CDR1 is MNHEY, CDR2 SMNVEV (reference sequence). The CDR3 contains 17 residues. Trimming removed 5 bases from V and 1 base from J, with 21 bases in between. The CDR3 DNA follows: TGTGCCAGCAGTCCATCTAGGTTCGGGGTAGAATCCTACGAGCAGTACTTC. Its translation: CASSPSRFGVESYEQYF.

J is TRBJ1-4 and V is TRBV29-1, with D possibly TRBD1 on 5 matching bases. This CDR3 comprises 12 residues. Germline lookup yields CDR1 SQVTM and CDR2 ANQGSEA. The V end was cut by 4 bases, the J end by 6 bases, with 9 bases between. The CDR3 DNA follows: TGCAGCGTTGGGCAGGGAGATGAAAAACTGTTTTTT. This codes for CSVGQGDEKLFF.

CDR3 coding DNA: TGTGCCAGCGGCGCGGAGAATCAGCCCCAGCATTTT. It codes for CASGAENQPQHF. V usage is TRBV14 and J usage is TRBJ1-5; no firm D call. CDR3 length: 12 residues. V gave up 8 bases and J gave up 4 bases, with 9 bases separating them. Germline values: CDR1 SGHDN, CDR2 FVKESK.

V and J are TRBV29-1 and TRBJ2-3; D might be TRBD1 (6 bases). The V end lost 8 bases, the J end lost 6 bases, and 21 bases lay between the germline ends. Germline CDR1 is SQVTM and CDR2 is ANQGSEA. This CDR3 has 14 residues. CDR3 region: CSPTQGGPGDTQYF. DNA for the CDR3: TGCAGCCCCACACAGGGTGGTCCGGGGGATACGCAGTATTTT.

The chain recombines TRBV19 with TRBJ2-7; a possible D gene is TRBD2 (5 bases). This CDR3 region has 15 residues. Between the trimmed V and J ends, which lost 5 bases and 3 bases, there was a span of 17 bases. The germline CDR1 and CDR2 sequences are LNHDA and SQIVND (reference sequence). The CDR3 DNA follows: TGTGCCAGTAGTGAGGGTGAGGCGGGCTACTACGAGCAGTACTTC. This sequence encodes CASSEGEAGYYEQYF.